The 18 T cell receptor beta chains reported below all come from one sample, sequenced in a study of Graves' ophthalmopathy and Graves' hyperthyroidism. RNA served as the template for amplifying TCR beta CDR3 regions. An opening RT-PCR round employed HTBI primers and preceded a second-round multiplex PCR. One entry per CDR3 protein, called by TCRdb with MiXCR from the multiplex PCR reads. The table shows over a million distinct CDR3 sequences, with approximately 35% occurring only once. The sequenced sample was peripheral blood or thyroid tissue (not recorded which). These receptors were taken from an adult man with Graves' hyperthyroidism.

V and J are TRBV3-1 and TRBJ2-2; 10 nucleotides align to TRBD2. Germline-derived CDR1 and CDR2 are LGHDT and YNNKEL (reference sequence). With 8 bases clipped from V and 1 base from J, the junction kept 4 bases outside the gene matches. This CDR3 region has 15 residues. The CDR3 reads CASRLAGENTGELFF. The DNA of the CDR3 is TGTGCCAGCCGACTAGCGGGCGAGAACACCGGGGAGCTGTTTTTT. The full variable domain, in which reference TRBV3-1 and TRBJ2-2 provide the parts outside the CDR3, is DTAVSQTPKYLVTQMGNDKSIKCEQNLGHDTMYWYKQDSKKFLKIMFSYNNKELIINETVPNRFSPKSPDKAHLNLHINSLELGDSAVYFCASRLAGENTGELFFGEGSRLTVL.

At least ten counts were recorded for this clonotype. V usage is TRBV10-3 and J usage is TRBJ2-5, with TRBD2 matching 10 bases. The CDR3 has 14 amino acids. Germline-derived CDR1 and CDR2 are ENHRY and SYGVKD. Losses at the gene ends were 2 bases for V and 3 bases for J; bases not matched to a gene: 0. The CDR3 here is CAISETSGKETQYF. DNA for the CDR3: TGTGCCATCAGTGAGACTAGCGGGAAAGAGACCCAGTACTTC.

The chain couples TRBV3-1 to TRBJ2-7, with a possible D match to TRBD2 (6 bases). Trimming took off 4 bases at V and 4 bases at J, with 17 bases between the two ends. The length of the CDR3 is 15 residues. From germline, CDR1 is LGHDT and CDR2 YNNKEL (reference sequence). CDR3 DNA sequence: TGTGCCAGCAGCCTACTGACGGGAGCTTTATACGAGCAGTACTTC. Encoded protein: CASSLLTGALYEQYF.

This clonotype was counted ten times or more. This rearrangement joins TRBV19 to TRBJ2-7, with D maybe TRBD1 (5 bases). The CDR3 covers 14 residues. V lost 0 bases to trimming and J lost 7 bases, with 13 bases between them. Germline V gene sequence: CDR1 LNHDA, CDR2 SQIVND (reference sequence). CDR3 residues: CASSIDGRVEEQYF. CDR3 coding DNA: TGTGCCAGTAGTATAGACGGCAGGGTGGAAGAGCAGTACTTC.

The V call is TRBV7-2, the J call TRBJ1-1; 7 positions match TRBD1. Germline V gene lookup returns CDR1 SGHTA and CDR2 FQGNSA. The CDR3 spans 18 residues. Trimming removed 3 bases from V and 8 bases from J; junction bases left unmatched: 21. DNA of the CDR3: TGTGCCAGCAGCTTCCGGCCCCATAAGTGGGAGGGGGCCATGGAAGCTTTCTTT. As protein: CASSFRPHKWEGAMEAFF.

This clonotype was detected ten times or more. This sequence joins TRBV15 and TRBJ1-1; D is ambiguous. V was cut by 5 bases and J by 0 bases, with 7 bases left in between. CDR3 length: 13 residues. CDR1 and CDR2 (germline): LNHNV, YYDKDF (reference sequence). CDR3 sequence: CATSPNMNTEAFF. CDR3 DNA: TGTGCCACCAGCCCCAATATGAACACTGAAGCTTTCTTT.

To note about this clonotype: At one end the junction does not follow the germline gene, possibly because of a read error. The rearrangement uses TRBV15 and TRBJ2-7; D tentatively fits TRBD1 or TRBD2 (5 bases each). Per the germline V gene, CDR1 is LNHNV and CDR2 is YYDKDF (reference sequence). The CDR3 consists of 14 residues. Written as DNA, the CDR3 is TGTGCCACCAACAGAGTTTCCGGGACCTACGAGCAGCACTTC. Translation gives CATNRVSGTYEQHF.

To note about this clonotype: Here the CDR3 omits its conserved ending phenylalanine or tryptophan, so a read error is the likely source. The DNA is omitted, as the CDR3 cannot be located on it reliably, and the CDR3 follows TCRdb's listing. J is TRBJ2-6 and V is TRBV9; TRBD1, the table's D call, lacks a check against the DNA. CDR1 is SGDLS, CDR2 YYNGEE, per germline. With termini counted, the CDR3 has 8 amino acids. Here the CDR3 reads CASAGGAS.

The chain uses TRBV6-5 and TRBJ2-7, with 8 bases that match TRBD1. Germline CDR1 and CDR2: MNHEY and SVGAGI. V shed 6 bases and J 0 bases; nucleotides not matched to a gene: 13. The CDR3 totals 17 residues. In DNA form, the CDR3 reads TGTGCCAGCAGCAGAGTACCGGGACAGGAGTTCTCCTACGAGCAGTACTTC. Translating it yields CASSRVPGQEFSYEQYF.

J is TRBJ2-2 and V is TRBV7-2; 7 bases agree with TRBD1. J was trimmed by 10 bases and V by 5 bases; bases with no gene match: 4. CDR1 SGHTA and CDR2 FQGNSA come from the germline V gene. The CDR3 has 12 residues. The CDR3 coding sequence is TGTGCCAGCAGCCTAGGACAGGCGGAGCTGTTTTTT. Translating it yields CASSLGQAELFF.

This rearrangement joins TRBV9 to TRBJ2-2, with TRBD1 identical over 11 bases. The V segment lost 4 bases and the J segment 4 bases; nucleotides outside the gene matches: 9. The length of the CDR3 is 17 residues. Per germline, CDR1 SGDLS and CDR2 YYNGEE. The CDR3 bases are TGTGCCAGCAGCTTCCGGACAGGGGGCGATGGCACCGGGGAGCTGTTTTTT. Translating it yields CASSFRTGGDGTGELFF.

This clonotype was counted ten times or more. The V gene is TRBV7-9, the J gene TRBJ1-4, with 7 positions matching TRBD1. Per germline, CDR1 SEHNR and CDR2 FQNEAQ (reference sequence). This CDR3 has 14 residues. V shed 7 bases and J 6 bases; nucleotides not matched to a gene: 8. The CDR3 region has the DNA TGTGCCAGCACGCCGTGGGACAGATATGAAAAACTGTTTTTT. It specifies CASTPWDRYEKLFF.

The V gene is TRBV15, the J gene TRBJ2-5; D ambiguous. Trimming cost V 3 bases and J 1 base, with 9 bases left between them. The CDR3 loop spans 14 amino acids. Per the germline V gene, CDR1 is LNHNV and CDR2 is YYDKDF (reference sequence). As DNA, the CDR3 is TGTGCCACCAGCAGTAGACACCTCCAAGAGACCCAGTACTTC. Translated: CATSSRHLQETQYF.

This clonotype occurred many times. The CDR3: CASSADRGTSFF. CDR3 DNA sequence: TGTGCCAGCAGCGCGGACAGGGGTACGTCTTTCTTT. This sequence joins TRBV12-3 or TRBV12-4 and TRBJ1-1; 9 bases are a match to TRBD1. V gave up 6 bases and J gave up 12 bases; unmatched junction bases: 8. CDR3 length equals 12 residues.

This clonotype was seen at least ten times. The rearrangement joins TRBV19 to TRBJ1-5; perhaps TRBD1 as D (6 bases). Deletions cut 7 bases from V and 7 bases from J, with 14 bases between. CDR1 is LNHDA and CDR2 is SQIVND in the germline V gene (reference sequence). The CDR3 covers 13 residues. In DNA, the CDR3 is TGTGCCAGTAAAGACAGGACCAGCCAGCCCCAGCATTTT. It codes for CASKDRTSQPQHF.

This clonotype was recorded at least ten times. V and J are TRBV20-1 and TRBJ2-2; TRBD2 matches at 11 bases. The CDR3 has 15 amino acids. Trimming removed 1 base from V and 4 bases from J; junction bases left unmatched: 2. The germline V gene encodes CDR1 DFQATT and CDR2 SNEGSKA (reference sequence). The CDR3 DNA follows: TGCAGTGCTAGAGTTGGACTAGCGGGCACCGGGGAGCTGTTTTTT. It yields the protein CSARVGLAGTGELFF.

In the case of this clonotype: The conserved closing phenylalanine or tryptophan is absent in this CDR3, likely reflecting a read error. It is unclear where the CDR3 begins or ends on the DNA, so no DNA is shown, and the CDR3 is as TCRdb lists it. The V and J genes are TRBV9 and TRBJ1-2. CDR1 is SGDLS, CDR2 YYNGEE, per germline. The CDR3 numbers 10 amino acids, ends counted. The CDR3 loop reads CASSVEAEPS.

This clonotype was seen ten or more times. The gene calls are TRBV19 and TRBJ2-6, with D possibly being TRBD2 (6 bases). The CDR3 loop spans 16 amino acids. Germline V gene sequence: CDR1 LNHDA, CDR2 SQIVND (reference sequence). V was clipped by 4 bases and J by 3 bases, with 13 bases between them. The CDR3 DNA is TGTGCCAGTAGTAGTGGGGGGTTTGGTGGGGCCAACGTCCTGACTTTC. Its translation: CASSSGGFGGANVLTF.